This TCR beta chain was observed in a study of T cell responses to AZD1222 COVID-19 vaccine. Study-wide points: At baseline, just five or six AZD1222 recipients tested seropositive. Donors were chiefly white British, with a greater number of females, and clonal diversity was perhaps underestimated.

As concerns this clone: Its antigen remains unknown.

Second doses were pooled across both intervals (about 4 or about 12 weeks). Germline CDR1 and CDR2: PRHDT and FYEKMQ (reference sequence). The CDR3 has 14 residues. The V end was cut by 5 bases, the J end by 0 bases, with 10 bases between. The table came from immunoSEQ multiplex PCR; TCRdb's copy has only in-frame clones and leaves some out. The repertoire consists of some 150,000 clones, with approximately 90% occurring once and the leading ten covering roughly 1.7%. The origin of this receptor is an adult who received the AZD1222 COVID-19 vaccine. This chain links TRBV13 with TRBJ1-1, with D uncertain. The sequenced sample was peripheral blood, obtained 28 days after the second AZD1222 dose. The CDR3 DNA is TGTGCCAGCAGCCCCGGCCATCTGAACACTGAAGCTTTCTTT. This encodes CASSPGHLNTEAFF. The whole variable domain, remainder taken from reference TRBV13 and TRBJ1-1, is AAGVIQSPRHLIKEKRETATLKCYPIPRHDTVYWYQQGPGQDPQFLISFYEKMQSDKGSIPDRFSAQQFSDYHSELNMSSLELGDSALYFCASSPGHLNTEAFFGQGTRLTVV.